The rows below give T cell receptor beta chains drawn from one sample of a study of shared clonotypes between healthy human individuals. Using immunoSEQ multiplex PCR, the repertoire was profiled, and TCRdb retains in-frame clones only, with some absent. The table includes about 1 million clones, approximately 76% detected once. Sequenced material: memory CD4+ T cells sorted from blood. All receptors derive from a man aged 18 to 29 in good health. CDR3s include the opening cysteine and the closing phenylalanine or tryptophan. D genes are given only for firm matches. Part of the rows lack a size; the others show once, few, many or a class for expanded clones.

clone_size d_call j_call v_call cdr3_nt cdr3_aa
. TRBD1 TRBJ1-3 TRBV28 TGTGCCAGCAGTTTCCAGGGGACAGGGGTCTCTGGAAACACCATATATTTT CASSFQGTGVSGNTIYF
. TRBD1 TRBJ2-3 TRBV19 TGTGCCAGTAGTATACGACAGGGGCCGACAGATACGCAGTATTTT CASSIRQGPTDTQYF
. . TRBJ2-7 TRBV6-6 TGTGCCAGCAGTTACTCAACTAGTCAATCCTACGAGCAGTACTTC CASSYSTSQSYEQYF
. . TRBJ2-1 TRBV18 TGTGCCAGCTCCCGACCGGACCCCCCGGTTGAGCAGTTCTTC CASSRPDPPVEQFF
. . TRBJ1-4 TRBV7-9 TGTGCCAGCAGCCTAGGGACCCACGAGGCAAAACTGTTTTTT CASSLGTHEAKLFF
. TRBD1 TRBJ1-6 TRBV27 TGTGCCAGCAAGAAGGGACAGTACTATAATTCACCCCTCCACTTT CASKKGQYYNSPLHF
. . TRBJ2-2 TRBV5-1 TGCGCCAGCAGCAGGGACTTAACCGGGGAGCTGTTTTTT CASSRDLTGELFF
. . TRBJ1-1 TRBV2 TGTGCCAGCAGTGGGGACTCCGCTGAAGCTTTCTTT CASSGDSAEAFF
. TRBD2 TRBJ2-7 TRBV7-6 TGTGCCAGCAGCCCGCGGACTAGCGGGGGCTCATACGAGCAGTACTTC CASSPRTSGGSYEQYF
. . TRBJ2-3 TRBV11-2 TGTGCCAGCAGCGCGGACTCGACCACCACAGATACGCAGTATTTT CASSADSTTTDTQYF
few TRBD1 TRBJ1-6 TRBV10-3 TGTGCCATCAGTGAGGGTCAGGGGGCAGGTTCACCCCTCCACTTT CAISEGQGAGSPLHF
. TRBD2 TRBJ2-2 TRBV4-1 TGCGCCAGCAGACACGCGGGGGGGCGCGACGGGGAGCTGTTTTTT CASRHAGGRDGELFF
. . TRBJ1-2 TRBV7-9 TGTGCCAGCAGCCCTGACAGCTACTATGGCTACACCTTC CASSPDSYYGYTF
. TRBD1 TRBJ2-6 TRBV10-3 TGTGCCATCAGACAGGGGTCCCCTTCTGGGGCCAACGTCCTGACTTTC CAIRQGSPSGANVLTF
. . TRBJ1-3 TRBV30 TGTGCCTGGAGTCAGGGAGGAGCTGGAAACACCATATATTTT CAWSQGGAGNTIYF
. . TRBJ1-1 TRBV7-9 TGTGCCAGCAGACCTATGAACACTGAAGCTTTCTTT CASRPMNTEAFF
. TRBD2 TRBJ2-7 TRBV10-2 TGCGCCAGCTCCAACTTAGCGGGGGGACGCTCCTACGAGCAGTACTTC CASSNLAGGRSYEQYF
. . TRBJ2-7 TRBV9 TGTGCCAGCAGCGTAGAGGAGGGTCCCTACGAGCAGTACTTC CASSVEEGPYEQYF
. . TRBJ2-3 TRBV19 TGTGCCAGTAGTACCGGGACTAGCACAGATACGCAGTATTTT CASSTGTSTDTQYF
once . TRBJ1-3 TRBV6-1 TGTGCCAGCAGTGAAATGGGCAACAGAGGAGACACCATATATTTT CASSEMGNRGDTIYF
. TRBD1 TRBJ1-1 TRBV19 TGTGCCAGTAGCCGCGGACAGGGGTACGCGAACACTGAAGCTTTCTTT CASSRGQGYANTEAFF
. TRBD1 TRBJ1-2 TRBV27 TGTGCCAGCAGAGACAGGGCCATCGAAGGCTACACCTTC CASRDRAIEGYTF
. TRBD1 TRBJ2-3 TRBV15 TGTGCCACCAGCCTAGGGTTGGGGACAGCTTACACAGATACGCAGTATTTT CATSLGLGTAYTDTQYF
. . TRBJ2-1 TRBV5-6 TGTGCCAGCAGCTTAATGACAGCCGTCGTCTTC CASSLMTAVVF
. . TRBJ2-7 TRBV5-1 TGCGCCAGCAGCGATACCGCTCGGGCCTACGAGCAGTACTTC CASSDTARAYEQYF
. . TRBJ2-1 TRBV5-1 TGCGCCAGCCGCGGCCACTACGCCTTGGAGCAGTTCTTC CASRGHYALEQFF
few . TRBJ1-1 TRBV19 TGTGCCAGTAGTATCTCCCATCTCAACACTGAAGCTTTCTTT CASSISHLNTEAFF
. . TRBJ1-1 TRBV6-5 TGTGCCAGCAGTTCCCGCGGCGTGAACACTGAAGCTTTCTTT CASSSRGVNTEAFF
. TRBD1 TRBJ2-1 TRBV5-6 TGTGCCAGCAGCTTCGCCCCGGGTGGGACAGGGGACGGTTGGTTCTTC CASSFAPGGTGDGWFF
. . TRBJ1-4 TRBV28 TGTGCCAGCAGTGCTGGGGGGATTGGAGAAAAACTGTTTTTT CASSAGGIGEKLFF
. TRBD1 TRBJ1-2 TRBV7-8 TGTGCCAGCAGCTTAGGGTCCGGGACAGGGTCTAACTATGGCTACACCTTC CASSLGSGTGSNYGYTF
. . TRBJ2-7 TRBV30 TGTGCCTGGAGTGGACGGGCCACCTACGAGCAGTACTTC CAWSGRATYEQYF
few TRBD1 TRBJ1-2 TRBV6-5 TGTGCCAGCAGACCGGGACAGCTGGGCTATGGCTACACCTTC CASRPGQLGYGYTF
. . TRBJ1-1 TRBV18 TGTGCCAGCTCACCTAGTGGGGGCGCGAACACTGAAGCTTTCTTT CASSPSGGANTEAFF
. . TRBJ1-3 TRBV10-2 TGCGCCAGCAGTGATTGGAGGGGAAGGGGGACTGGAAACACCATATATTTT CASSDWRGRGTGNTIYF
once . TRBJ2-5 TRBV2 TGTGCCAGCGGCGGCAGGGCCATCCAAGAGACCCAGTACTTC CASGGRAIQETQYF
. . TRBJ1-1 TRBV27 TGTGCCAGCAGCAGCTTTAGCACTGAAGCTTTCTTT CASSSFSTEAFF
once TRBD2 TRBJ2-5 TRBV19 TGTGCCAGTAGCTCACTAGCGGGAGAGACCCAGTACTTC CASSSLAGETQYF
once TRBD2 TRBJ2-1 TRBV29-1 TGCAGCGTTGCTTTGGCGGGGGGATACAATGAGCAGTTCTTC CSVALAGGYNEQFF
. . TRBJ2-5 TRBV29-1 TGCAGCGTTGCCTACTCGGGAGAGACCCAGTACTTC CSVAYSGETQYF
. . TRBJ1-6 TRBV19 TGTGCCAGTCGCGAGGGTGGGGGGGTCAATTCACCCCTCCACTTT CASREGGGVNSPLHF
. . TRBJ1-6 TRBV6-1 TGTGCCAGCAGTGAAGGTATCCAGCCTAATTCACCCCTCCACTTT CASSEGIQPNSPLHF
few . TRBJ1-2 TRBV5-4 TGTGCCAGCAGCTTGTACCCAGGGACAAGCTATGGCTACACCTTC CASSLYPGTSYGYTF
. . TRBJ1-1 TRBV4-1 TGCGCCAGCAGCCAAGATTCCCACGCTTTCTTT CASSQDSHAFF
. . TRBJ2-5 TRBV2 TGTGCCAGCAGGATTTCGGGACATCAAGAGACCCAGTACTTC CASRISGHQETQYF
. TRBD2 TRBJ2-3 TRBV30 TGTGCCTGGAGAGAGGGACTAGCGGCAGATACGCAGTATTTT CAWREGLAADTQYF
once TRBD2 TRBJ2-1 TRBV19 TGTGCCAGTAGTATGGGACGCGGGACTAGCGGGAGAGACAATGAGCAGTTCTTC CASSMGRGTSGRDNEQFF
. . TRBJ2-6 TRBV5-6 TGTGCCAGCAGCTTGGGGTCTGGGGCCAACGTCCTGACTTTC CASSLGSGANVLTF
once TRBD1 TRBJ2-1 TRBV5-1 TGCGCCAGCAGCTCCACAGGACAGGGGTACAATGAGCAGTTCTTC CASSSTGQGYNEQFF
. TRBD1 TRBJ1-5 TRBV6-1 TGTGCCAGCGACGGCGGACAGGGCAATCAGCCCCAGCATTTT CASDGGQGNQPQHF
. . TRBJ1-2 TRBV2 TGTGCCAGCAGTGAAATGGGGGGCCGAAGCTATGGCTACACCTTC CASSEMGGRSYGYTF
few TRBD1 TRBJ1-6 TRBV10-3 TGTGCCATCAGTCAGGGACAGGACAATTCACCCCTCCACTTT CAISQGQDNSPLHF
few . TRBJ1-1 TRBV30 TGTGCCTGGATTCCTGGGGGGCAGTCTTACACTGAAGCTTTCTTT CAWIPGGQSYTEAFF
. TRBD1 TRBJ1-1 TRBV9 TGTGCCAGCAGCGTAGCCATGGACAGGCGAACTTTCTTT CASSVAMDRRTFF